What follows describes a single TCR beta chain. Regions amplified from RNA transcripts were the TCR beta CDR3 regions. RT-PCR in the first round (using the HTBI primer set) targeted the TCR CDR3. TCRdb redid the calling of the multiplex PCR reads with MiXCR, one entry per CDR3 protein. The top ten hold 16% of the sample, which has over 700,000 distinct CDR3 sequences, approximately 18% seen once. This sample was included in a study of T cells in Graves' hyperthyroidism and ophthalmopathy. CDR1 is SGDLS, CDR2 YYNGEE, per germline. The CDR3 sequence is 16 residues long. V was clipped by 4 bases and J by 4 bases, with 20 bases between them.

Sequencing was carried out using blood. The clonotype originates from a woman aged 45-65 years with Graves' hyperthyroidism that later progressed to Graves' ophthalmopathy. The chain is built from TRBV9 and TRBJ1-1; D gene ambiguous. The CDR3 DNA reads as TGTGCCAGCAGCTTTTCCCGCAGAGCGCCAGGCACTGAAGCTTTCTTT. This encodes CASSFSRRAPGTEAFF.